This T cell receptor (beta chain) is from a study of blood T cells in healthy people across ages. This CDR3 contains 15 residues. In germline, CDR1 is ENHRY, CDR2 SYGVKD. General study points: Long-lived donors exceeded aged donors in naive CD4+ cells and diversity.

Concerning this clonotype: Antigen: not known. Sequence at one end of the junction differs from germline and may be a read error.

Next came a second PCR, run for roughly 6 to 11 cycles, which used a sample-barcoded 5' primer along with a J-beta primer mix. The template-switch adaptor, which had 12 random nucleotides, put a tag on each cDNA molecule. TCRdb itself ran the 5' RACE reads through MiXCR, one entry per CDR3 protein. Of approximately 360,000 distinct CDR3 sequences in the sample, about 49% were seen once. This chain joins TRBV10-3 and TRBJ2-4; 8 bases fit TRBD1. The DNA end favors TRBJ2-7, so the J call may be wrong. This clonotype was sampled from a man in his sixties in good health. The sample consisted of blood. In DNA form, the CDR3 reads TGTGCCATCAGTGGGAGGGGACAGGACTCCCACGAGCAGTACTTC. As protein: CAISGRGQDSHEQYF.